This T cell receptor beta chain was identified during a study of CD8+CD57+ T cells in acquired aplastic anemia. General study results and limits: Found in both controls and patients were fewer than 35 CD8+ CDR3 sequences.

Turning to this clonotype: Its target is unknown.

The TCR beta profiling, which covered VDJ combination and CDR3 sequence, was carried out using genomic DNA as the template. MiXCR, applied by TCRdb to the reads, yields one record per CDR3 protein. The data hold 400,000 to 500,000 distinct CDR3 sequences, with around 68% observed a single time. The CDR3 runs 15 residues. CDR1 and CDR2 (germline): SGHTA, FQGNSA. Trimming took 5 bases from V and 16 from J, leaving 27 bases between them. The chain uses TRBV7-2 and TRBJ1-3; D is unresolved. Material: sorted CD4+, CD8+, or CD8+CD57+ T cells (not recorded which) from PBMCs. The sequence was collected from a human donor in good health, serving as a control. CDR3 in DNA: TGTGCCAGCAGCGCGGAAGGTGAGAGGGAAGCTTTCTTTTATTTT. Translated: CASSAEGEREAFFYF.